What follows describes a single TCR beta chain. In the authors' methods: Estimates of nucleated cell counts were drawn from the amplification of reference gene primers. This table comes from immunoSEQ multiplex PCR, and its TCRdb copy is limited to in-frame clones, with some not included. The DNA gave D and trimming, while V, J and clone size come from that table. The table records under 65,000 clones, over 70% of them present only once. CDR3 length: 17 amino acids. Germline V lookup: CDR1 SEHNR, CDR2 FQNEAQ (reference sequence). The V and J ends lost 3 bases and 4 bases respectively, with 20 bases between them. This sample is part of a study of blood T cell repertoires in COVID-19. Background on the study: Samples representing acute and convalescent COVID-19 were sourced from the United States, Italy and Spain. T cells, B-cell-depleted T cells, or PBMCs supplied cDNA or gDNA.

Sequencing was performed on peripheral blood. The receptor's source is a woman in her 70s with acute or convalescent COVID-19. This rearrangement joins TRBV7-9 to TRBJ2-3; D unclear. The DNA for the CDR3 is TGTGCCAGCAGCTTTACCCAACGGTTGCTGACTCCAGATACGCAGTATTTT. It translates to CASSFTQRLLTPDTQYF. Together with reference TRBV7-9 and TRBJ2-3, the CDR3 gives the full variable domain: DTGVSQNPRHKITKRGQNVTFRCDPISEHNRLYWYRQTLGQGPEFLTYFQNEAQLEKSRLLSDRFSAERPKGSFSTLEIQRTEQGDSAMYLCASSFTQRLLTPDTQYFGPGTRLTVL.